This TCR beta chain came from a study of human T cells and chemical hapten exposure (dated by TCRdb to about 2021). About the investigation overall: For sensitization, 2% DPC in acetone was applied to a roughly 2 cm by roughly 2 cm area of upper inner arm skin. Patients additionally received weekly therapeutic DPC doses to the scalp throughout the roughly 23-week study period. Patch testing was performed on the upper back with Finn chambers containing 0.01% DPC, and the patch tests were scored after 6 days according to International Contact Dermatitis Research Group standards. The mostly female patient cohort included alopecia areata with under or over 50% scalp involvement, alopecia totalis and alopecia universalis. Libraries were pooled for sequencing, and per-sample TCR yields varied mainly because of small differences in library volumes within the pool. This study followed changes in the peripheral blood TCR repertoire in vivo during primary and secondary sensitization of alopecia patients to the hapten diphenylcyclopropenone (DPC). Blood was sampled from patients pre-sensitization (week 0) and at 2, 6 and about 24 weeks after DPC sensitization. Approximately 28 alopecia patients provided blood for TCR sequencing at one to four time points (pre-sensitization, 2, 6 and 24 weeks).

The library was generated by RACE. TCRdb lists the instrument as NextSeq 500. During library preparation, unique molecular identifiers were attached to individual cDNA molecules so that TCRs could be counted in a quantitative, reproducible way. Both TCR alpha and TCR beta chains were sequenced from each blood RNA sample. The published analysis was carried out like this. Samples had a median of roughly 100,000 TCRs, with a range from roughly 20,000 to 700,000. The Decombinator software suite was used to annotate the V, J and CDR3 of the TCR reads. For PS versus PT1 abundance plots, all samples were subsampled to the same number of TCRs (28,000). TCRs were defined as expanded if absent before sensitization and observed at least eight times at the 2-week time point. TCRdb reprocessing: public reads trimmed at Q25 with fastp, clones called with MiXCR, in-frame beta chains kept. Entries that share a CDR3 protein sequence are merged under the most common genes and DNA. The V and J calls come from TCRdb's annotation, not from the publication. This sample is represented by over 70,000 distinct CDR3 sequences; roughly 11% of them were singletons. Roughly 1.4% of the sample rests with the top ten.

From the cysteine through the phenylalanine, the CDR3 covers 14 amino acids. CDR3 DNA is the only sequence kept; it has 42 bases, read in frame from the first base. From a lookup of the germline V gene (reference sequence), CDR1 and CDR2 are LGHDT and YNNKEL. V lost 2 bases and J lost 3 bases; the stretch between them is 10 bases long. Of note for this clonotype: This receptor's antigen is unknown. No per-base quality is available; no much larger clone lies one base away.

What the time point label conveys for this sample: patch test 2, 6 weeks after DPC sensitization. Per the publication, the treatment or condition label means: therapeutic diphenylcyclopropenone sensitization with weekly scalp DPC. Blood at each patch-test visit was drawn before the patch test was applied. To be eligible, patients had to be aged 18 to 70, diagnosed with alopecia and judged suitable for DPC therapy, while pregnant patients were excluded. Unfractionated whole blood was collected in Tempus Blood RNA tubes, and total RNA was extracted from that blood. The study at large found these results: After repeated subsampling, the strength of the expansion versus patch-test correlation and the threshold at which it became significant changed. The number of PT1 expanded TCRs positively correlated with patch test score, significant at thresholds 8, 16 and 32 but not 4. DPC sensitization did not change the number of TCRs with a frequency above 1 in 1000, and there was no evidence of changes in global repertoire structure. Because all patients had alopecia, a presumed autoimmune disease, the immune response of the patients might differ from that of healthy individuals. Significantly more large CDR3 similarity clusters were formed by expanded TCRs than by pre-sensitization or healthy control sets, consistent with antigen-driven responses.

Sample: whole blood, taken in connection with sensitization to the hapten diphenylcyclopropenone (DPC). The source of this sequence is a man between 18 and 29 years old with alopecia areata. Some clones in this sample may be carry-over from other donors' samples. The V and J segments used are TRBV3-1 and TRBJ2-5; the D segment is perhaps TRBD1 or TRBD2, each sharing 6 matched bases. The CDR3 has the sequence CASSQRGREETQYF. The base sequence is TGTGCCAGCAGCCAACGGGGGCGCGAAGAGACCCAGTACTTC.